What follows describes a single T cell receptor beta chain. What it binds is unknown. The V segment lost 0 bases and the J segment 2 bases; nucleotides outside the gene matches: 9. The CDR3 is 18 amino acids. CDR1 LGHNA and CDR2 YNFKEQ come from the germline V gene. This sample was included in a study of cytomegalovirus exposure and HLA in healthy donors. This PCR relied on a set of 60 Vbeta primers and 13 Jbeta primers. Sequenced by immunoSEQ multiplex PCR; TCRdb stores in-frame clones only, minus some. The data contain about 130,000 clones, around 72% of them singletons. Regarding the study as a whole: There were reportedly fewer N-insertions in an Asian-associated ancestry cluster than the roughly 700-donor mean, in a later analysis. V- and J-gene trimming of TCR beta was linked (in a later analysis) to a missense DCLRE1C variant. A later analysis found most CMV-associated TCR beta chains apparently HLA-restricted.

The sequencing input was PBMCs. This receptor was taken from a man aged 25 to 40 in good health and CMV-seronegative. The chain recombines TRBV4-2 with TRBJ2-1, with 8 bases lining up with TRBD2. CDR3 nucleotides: TGTGCCAGCAGCCAAGATCTCGGGGGGGGCCTCCCCTACAATGAGCAGTTCTTC. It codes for CASSQDLGGGLPYNEQFF.